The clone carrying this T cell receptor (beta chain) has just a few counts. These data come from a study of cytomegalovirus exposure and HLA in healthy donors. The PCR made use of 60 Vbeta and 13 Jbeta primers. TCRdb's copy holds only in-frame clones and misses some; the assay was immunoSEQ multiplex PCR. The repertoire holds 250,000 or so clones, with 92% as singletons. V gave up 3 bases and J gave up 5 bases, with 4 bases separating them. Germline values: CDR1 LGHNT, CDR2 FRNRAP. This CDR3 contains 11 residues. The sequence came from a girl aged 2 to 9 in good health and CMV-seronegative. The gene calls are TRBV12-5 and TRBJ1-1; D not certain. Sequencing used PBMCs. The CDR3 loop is CASGFMTEAFF. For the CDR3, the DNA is TGTGCTAGTGGTTTTATGACTGAAGCTTTCTTT.